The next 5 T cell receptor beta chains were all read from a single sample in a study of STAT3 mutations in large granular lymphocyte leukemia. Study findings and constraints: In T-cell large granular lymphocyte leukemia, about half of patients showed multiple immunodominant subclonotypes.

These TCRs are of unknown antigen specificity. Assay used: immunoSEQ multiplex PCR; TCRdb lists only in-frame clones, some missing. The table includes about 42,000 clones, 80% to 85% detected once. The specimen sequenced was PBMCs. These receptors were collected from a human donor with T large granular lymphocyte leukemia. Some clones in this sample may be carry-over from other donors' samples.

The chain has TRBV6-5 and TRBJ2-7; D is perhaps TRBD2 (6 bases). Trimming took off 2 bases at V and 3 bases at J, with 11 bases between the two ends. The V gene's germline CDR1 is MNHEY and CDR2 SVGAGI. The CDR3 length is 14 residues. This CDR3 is CASSYGRGGYEQYF. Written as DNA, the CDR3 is TGTGCCAGCAGTTACGGGCGGGGAGGCTACGAGCAGTACTTC.

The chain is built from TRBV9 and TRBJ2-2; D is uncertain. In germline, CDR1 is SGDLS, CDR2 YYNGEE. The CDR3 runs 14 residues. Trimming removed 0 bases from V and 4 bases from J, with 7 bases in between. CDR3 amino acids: CASSVVGGTGELFF. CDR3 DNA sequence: TGTGCCAGCAGCGTAGTTGGTGGCACCGGGGAGCTGTTTTTT.

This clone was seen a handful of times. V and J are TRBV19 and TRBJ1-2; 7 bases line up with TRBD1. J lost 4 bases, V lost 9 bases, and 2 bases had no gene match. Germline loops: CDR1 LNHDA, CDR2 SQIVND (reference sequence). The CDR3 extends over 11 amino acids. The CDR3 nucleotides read TGTGCCAGCTACAGGGGCTATGGCTACACCTTC. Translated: CASYRGYGYTF.

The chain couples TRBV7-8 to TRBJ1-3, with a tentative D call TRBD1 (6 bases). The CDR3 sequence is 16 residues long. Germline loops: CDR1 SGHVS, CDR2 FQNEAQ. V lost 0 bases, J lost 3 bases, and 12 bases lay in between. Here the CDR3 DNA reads TGTGCCAGCAGCTTAGCGCGGGGGGGCGGTGGAAACACCATATATTTT. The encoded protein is CASSLARGGGGNTIYF.

CDR3 in DNA: TGCGCCAGCAGCCCGTCGTGGGGGTCCTCCTACGAGCAGTACTTC. Protein product: CASSPSWGSSYEQYF. This chain uses TRBV5-1 with TRBJ2-7; D possibly matches TRBD1 or TRBD2 (5 bases each). Trimming stripped 4 bases from V and 0 bases from J, with 14 bases between. CDR3 size: 15 residues. Germline V CDR1 and CDR2: SGHRS, YFSETQ.